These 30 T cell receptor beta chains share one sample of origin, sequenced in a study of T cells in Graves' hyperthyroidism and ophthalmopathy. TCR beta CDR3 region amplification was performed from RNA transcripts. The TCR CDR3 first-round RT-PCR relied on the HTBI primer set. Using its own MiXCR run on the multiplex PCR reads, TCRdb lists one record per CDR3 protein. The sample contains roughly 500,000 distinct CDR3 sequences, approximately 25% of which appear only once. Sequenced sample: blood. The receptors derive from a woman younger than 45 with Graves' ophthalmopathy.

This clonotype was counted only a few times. CDR3 in amino acids: CASSYSGQRSTNTEAFF. CDR3 sequence (DNA): TGTGCCAGCAGTTACTCAGGGCAGCGAAGTACGAACACTGAAGCTTTCTTT. The V call is TRBV6-2 or TRBV6-3, the J call TRBJ1-1, with D unclear. The ends were cut back, 0 bases at V and 1 base at J, with 15 bases in the middle. Germline loops: CDR1 MNHEY, CDR2 SVGEGT. This CDR3 has 17 amino acids.

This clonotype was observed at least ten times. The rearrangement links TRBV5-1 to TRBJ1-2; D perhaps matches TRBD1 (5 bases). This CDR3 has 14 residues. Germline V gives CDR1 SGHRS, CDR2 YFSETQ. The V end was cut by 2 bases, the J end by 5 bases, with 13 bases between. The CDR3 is CASSLRDEGYGYTF. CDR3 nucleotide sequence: TGCGCCAGCAGCTTACGGGACGAGGGGTATGGCTACACCTTC.

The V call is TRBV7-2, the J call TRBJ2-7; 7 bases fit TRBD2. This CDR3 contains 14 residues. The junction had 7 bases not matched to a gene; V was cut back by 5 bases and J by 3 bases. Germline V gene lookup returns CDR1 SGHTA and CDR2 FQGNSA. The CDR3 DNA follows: TGTGCCAGCAGCCCGACTCCGGGGGGCTACGAGCAGTACTTC. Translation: CASSPTPGGYEQYF.

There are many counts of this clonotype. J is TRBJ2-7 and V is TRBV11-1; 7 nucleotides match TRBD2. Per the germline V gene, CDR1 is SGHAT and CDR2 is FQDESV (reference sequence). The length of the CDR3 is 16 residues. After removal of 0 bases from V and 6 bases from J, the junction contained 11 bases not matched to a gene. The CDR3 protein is CASSLAPVAGVGEQYF. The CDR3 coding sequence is TGTGCCAGCAGCTTAGCTCCCGTCGCGGGAGTCGGCGAGCAGTACTTC.

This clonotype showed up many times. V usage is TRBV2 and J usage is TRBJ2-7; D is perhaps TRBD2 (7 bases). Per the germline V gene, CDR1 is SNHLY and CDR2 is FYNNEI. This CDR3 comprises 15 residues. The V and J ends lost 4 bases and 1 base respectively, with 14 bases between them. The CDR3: CASSGGGGRSYEQYF. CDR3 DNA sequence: TGTGCCAGCAGTGGGGGAGGGGGAAGGTCCTACGAGCAGTACTTC.

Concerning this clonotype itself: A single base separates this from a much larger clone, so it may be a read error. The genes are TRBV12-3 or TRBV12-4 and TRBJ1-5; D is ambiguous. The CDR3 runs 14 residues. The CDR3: CAISSDGKHQPQHF. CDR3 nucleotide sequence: TGTGCCATCAGTTCGGACGGGAAGCATCAGCCCCAGCATTTT.

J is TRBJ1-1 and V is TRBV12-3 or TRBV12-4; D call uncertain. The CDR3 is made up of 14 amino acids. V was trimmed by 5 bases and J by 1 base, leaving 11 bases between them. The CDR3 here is CASSLHGRNTEAFF. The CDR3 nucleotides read TGTGCCAGCAGTCTACACGGACGGAACACTGAAGCTTTCTTT.

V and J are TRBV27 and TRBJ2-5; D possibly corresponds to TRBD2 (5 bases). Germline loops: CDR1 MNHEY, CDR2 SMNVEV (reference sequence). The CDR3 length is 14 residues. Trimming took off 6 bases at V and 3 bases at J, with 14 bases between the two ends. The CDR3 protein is CASRAGSGKETQYF. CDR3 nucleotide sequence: TGTGCCAGCAGGGCAGGCAGCGGCAAAGAGACCCAGTACTTC.

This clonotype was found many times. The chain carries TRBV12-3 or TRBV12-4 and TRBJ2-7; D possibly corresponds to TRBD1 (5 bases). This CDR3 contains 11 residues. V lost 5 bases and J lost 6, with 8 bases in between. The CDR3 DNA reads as TGTGCCAGCAGTCAGGGTTTCGAGCAGTACTTC. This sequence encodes CASSQGFEQYF.

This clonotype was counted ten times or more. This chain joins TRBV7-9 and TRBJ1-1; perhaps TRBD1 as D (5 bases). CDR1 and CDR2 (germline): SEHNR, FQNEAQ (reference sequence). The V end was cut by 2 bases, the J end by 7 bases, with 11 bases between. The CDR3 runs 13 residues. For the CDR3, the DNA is TGTGCCAGCAGCTTACCAGGCGGGGGTGAAGCTTTCTTT. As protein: CASSLPGGGEAFF.

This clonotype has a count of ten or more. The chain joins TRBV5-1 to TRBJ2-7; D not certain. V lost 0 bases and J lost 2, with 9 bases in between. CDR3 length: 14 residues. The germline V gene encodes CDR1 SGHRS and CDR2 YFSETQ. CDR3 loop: CASSLGPATYEQYF. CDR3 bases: TGCGCCAGCAGCTTGGGGCCAGCCACCTACGAGCAGTACTTC.

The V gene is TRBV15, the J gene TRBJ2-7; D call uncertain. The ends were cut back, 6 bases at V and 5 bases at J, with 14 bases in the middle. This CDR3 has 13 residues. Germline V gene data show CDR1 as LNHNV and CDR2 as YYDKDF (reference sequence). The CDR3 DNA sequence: TGTGCCACCAGTGTGGGCCCTCGGGACGAGCAGTACTTC. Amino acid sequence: CATSVGPRDEQYF.

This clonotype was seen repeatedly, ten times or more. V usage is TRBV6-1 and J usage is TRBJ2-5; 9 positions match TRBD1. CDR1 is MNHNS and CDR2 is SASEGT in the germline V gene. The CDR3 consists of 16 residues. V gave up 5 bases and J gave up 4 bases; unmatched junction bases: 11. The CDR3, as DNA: TGTGCCAGCAGTCCCGGGACAGGGATCCGGGGAGAGACCCAGTACTTC. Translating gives CASSPGTGIRGETQYF.

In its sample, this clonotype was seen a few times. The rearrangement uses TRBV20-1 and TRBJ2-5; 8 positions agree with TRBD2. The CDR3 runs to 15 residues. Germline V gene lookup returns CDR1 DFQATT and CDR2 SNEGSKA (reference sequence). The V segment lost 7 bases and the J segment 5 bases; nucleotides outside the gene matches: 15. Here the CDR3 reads CSVTIREGRWETQYF. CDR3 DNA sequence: TGCAGTGTAACCATACGGGAGGGCCGGTGGGAGACCCAGTACTTC.

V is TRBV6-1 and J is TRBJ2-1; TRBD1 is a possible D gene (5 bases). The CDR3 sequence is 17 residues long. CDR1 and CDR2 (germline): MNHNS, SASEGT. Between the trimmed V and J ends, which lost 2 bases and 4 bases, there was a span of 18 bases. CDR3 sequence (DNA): TGTGCCAGCAGTGAATACGGTCGACAGTTTTTGTACAATGAGCAGTTCTTC. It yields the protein CASSEYGRQFLYNEQFF.

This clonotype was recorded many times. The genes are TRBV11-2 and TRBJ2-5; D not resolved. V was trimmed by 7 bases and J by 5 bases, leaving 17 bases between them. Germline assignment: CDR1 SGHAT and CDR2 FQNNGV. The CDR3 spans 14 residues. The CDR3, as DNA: TGTGCCAGCAACTCCTGGAACTGGCGGGAGACCCAGTACTTC. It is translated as CASNSWNWRETQYF.

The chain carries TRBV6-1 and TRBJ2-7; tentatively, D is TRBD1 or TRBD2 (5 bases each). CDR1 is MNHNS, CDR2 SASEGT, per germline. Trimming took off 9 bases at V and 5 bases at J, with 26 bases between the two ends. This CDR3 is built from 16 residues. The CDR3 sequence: CASLHLTVPGANEQYF. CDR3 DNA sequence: TGTGCCAGTTTGCACTTAACAGTTCCCGGGGCCAACGAGCAGTACTTC.

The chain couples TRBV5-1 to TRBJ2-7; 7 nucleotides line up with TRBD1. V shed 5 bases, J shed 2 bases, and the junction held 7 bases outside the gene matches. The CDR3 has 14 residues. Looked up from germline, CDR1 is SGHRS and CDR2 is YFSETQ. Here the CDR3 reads CASREGTVTYEQYF. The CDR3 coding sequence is TGCGCCAGCAGAGAAGGGACAGTTACCTACGAGCAGTACTTC.

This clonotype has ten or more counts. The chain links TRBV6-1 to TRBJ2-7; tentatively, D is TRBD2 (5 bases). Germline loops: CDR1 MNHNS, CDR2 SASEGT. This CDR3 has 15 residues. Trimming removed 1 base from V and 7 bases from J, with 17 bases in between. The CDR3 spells CASSEVARALGEQYF. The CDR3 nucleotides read TGTGCCAGCAGTGAAGTCGCGAGGGCTTTAGGTGAGCAGTACTTC.

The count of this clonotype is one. This chain's CDR3 is CSAREYRGVGTEAFF. The CDR3 region has the DNA TGCAGTGCTAGAGAGTATCGCGGGGTGGGAACTGAAGCTTTCTTT. This chain joins TRBV20-1 and TRBJ1-1; D remains ambiguous. From germline, CDR1 is DFQATT and CDR2 SNEGSKA (reference sequence). The germline V and J ends were trimmed by 0 bases and 5 bases, with 16 bases remaining between them. The CDR3 runs 15 residues.

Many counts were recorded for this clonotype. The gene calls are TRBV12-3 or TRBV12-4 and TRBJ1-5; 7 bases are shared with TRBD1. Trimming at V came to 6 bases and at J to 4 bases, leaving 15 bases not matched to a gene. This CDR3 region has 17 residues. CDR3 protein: CASSSTTGIQANQPQHF. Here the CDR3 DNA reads TGTGCCAGCAGCTCCACGACAGGGATTCAGGCGAATCAGCCCCAGCATTTT.

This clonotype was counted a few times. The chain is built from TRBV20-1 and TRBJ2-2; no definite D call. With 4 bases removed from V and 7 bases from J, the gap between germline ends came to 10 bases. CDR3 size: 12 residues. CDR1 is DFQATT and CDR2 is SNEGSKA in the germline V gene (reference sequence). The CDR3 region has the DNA TGCAGTGCTAAGACCGTAGGCGGGGAGCTGTTTTTT. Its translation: CSAKTVGGELFF.

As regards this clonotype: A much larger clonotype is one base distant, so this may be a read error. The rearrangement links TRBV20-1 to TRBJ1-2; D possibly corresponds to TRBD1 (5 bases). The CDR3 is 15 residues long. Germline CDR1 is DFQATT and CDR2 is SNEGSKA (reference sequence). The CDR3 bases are TGCAGTGCCCTAACTCCGGGACGGCCCGCAGAAGGCTTCACCTTC. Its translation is CSALTPGRPAEGFTF.

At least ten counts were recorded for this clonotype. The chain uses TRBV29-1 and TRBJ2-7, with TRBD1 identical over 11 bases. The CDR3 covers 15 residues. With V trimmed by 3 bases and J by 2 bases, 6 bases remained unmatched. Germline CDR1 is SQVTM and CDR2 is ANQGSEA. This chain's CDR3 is CSVEWTGGETYEQYF. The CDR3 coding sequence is TGCAGCGTTGAGTGGACAGGGGGCGAGACCTACGAGCAGTACTTC.

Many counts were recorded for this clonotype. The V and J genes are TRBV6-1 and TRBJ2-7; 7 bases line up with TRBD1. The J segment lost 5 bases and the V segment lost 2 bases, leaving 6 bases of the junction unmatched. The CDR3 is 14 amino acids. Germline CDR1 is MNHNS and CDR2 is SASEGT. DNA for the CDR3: TGTGCCAGCAGTGAAAGACAGGGAAGCGACGAGCAGTACTTC. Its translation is CASSERQGSDEQYF.

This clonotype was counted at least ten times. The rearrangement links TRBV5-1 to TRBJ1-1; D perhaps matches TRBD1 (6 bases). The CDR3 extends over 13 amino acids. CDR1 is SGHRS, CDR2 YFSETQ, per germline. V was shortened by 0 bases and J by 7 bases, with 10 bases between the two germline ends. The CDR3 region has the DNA TGCGCCAGCAGCTTGGGGGGGCTCGGTGAAGCTTTCTTT. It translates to CASSLGGLGEAFF.

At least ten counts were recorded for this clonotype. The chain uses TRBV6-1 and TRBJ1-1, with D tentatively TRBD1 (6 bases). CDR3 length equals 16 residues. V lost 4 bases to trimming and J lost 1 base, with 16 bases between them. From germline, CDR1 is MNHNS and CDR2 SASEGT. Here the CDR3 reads CASSGGGRWENTEAFF. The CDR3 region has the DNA TGTGCCAGCAGTGGGGGGGGGCGCTGGGAGAACACTGAAGCTTTCTTT.

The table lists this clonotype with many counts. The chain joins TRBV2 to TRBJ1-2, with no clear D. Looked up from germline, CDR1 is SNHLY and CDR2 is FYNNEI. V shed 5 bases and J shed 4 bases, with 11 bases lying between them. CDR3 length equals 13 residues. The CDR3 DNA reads TGTGCCAGCAGTCCCCGGGCCACCTATGGCTACACCTTC. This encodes CASSPRATYGYTF. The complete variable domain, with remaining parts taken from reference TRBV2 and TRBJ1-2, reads EPEVTQTPSHQVTQMGQEVILRCVPISNHLYFYWYRQILGQKVEFLVSFYNNEISEKSEIFDDQFSVERPDGSNFTLKIRSTKLEDSAMYFCASSPRATYGYTFGSGTRLTVV.

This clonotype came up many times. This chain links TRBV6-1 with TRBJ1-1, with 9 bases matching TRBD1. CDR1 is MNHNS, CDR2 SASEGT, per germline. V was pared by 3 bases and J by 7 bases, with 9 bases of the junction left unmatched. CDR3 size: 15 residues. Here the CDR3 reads CASSETGGSSVEAFF. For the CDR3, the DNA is TGTGCCAGCAGTGAGACAGGGGGGAGTAGCGTTGAAGCTTTCTTT.

The CDR3 reads CSVEDTRVRVYGYTF. DNA for the CDR3: TGCAGCGTTGAAGATACAAGGGTTAGGGTTTATGGCTACACCTTC. V usage is TRBV29-1 and J usage is TRBJ1-2; D gene ambiguous. Germline V CDR1 and CDR2: SQVTM, ANQGSEA. Trimming removed 0 bases from V and 5 bases from J, with 16 bases in between. This CDR3 comprises 15 residues.